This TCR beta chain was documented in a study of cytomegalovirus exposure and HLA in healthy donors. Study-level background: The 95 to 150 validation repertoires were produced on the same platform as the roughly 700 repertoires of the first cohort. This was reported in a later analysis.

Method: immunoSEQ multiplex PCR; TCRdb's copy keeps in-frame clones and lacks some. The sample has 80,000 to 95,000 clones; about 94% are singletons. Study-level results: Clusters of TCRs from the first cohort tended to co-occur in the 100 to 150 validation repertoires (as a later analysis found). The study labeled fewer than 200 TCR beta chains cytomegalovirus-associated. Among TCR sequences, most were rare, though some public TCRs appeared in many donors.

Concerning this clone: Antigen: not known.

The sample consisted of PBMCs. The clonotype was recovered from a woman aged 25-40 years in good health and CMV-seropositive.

The CDR3: CASSLTSGRRENIQYF. Here the CDR3 DNA reads TGTGCCAGCAGCCTCACTAGCGGGAGACGAGAAAACATTCAGTACTTC. This sequence joins TRBV5-6 and TRBJ2-4; TRBD2 matches 11 bases. CDR3 length equals 16 residues. CDR1 and CDR2 (germline): SGHDT, YYEEEE. The junction had 8 bases not matched to a gene; V was cut back by 4 bases and J by 5 bases.